This T cell receptor (beta chain) emerged from a study of T cell clonotyping in hematopoietic cell transplantation. Profiled with immunoSEQ multiplex PCR; TCRdb holds only in-frame clones, not every one. The repertoire includes 7,900 or so clones, approximately 89% of them detected once, and around 5% sits in the top ten. The table lists this clone with a count of one. The material was PBMCs, obtained 30 days after allogeneic stem cell transplant. The sequence was collected from a female patient aged 45 to 65 who had an allogeneic stem cell transplant from an unrelated donor, so the T cells may come from the graft donor. Some clones in this sample may be carry-over from other donors' samples.

CDR3 bases: TGTGCCTGGAGTGTTTGTGACAGGGAAGAAACTGAAGCTTTCTTT. Translated, it gives CAWSVCDREETEAFF. The V call is TRBV30, the J call TRBJ1-1, with 7 bases fitting TRBD1. The CDR3 consists of 15 residues. Per the germline V gene, CDR1 is GTSNPN and CDR2 is SVGIG (reference sequence). V gave up 0 bases and J gave up 5 bases; unmatched junction bases: 9.